The 9 T cell receptor beta chains below come from one sample, sequenced in a study of technical replicates of blood from a handful of donors. Data came from immunoSEQ multiplex PCR; TCRdb stores just in-frame clones and leaves some out. The table lists some 78,000 clones, 93% of them singletons. The sample comprised T cells isolated from PBMCs. The receptors here all came from a human donor in good health.

This chain uses TRBV6-1 with TRBJ1-5; D gene unclear. This CDR3 is built from 15 residues. The V end was cut by 4 bases, the J end by 0 bases, with 10 bases between. Germline V gene sequence: CDR1 MNHNS, CDR2 SASEGT. The CDR3 nucleotides read TGTGCCAGCAGTGTAGACACCTATAGCAATCAGCCCCAGCATTTT. This translates into CASSVDTYSNQPQHF.

This rearrangement joins TRBV6-5 to TRBJ2-7; 10 bases agree with TRBD2. The CDR3 extends over 15 amino acids. J gave up 1 base and V 5 bases, and 5 bases lay outside the gene matches. Germline V gene lookup returns CDR1 MNHEY and CDR2 SVGAGI. The CDR3 coding sequence is TGTGCCAGCAGTCAGGGACTAGCGTTTTCCTACGAGCAGTACTTC. Translation: CASSQGLAFSYEQYF.

The chain combines TRBV7-9 with TRBJ2-7; TRBD2 aligns across 11 bases. Germline loops: CDR1 SEHNR, CDR2 FQNEAQ (reference sequence). The CDR3 sequence is 14 residues long. V shed 7 bases, J shed 4 bases, and the junction held 6 bases outside the gene matches. CDR3: CASILAGGLYEQYF. The CDR3 bases are TGTGCCAGCATCCTAGCGGGAGGACTGTACGAGCAGTACTTC. The full variable domain, rest sourced from reference TRBV7-9 and TRBJ2-7, is DTGVSQNPRHKITKRGQNVTFRCDPISEHNRLYWYRQTLGQGPEFLTYFQNEAQLEKSRLLSDRFSAERPKGSFSTLEIQRTEQGDSAMYLCASILAGGLYEQYFGPGTRLTVT.

The J gene is TRBJ1-4, the V gene TRBV28; the match to TRBD1 covers 11 bases. Germline values: CDR1 MDHEN, CDR2 SYDVKM. The CDR3 has 18 residues. The V gene end was trimmed by 5 bases and the J gene end by 2 bases; junction bases not matched to a gene: 10. CDR3 sequence: CASSLRDRGFSTNEKLFF. CDR3 nucleotides: TGTGCCAGCAGTCTCCGGGACAGGGGGTTTTCGACTAATGAAAAACTGTTTTTT.

V is TRBV2 and J is TRBJ2-1; no firm D call. With 2 bases removed from V and 3 bases from J, the gap between germline ends came to 8 bases. The CDR3 contains 14 residues. Germline CDR1 and CDR2: SNHLY and FYNNEI. CDR3 loop: CASSESGSYNEQFF. CDR3 in DNA: TGTGCCAGCAGTGAAAGTGGCAGCTACAATGAGCAGTTCTTC.

This chain links TRBV6-5 with TRBJ2-3, with a possible D match to TRBD1 (6 bases). Per the germline V gene, CDR1 is MNHEY and CDR2 is SVGAGI. The CDR3 covers 15 residues. Trimming cost V 6 bases and J 0 bases, with 13 bases left between them. CDR3: CASSQTGYSTDTQYF. The CDR3 nucleotides read TGTGCCAGCAGCCAAACAGGGTATAGCACAGATACGCAGTATTTT.

The chain is built from TRBV30 and TRBJ1-2, with unresolved D. The CDR3 covers 12 residues. Trimming removed 4 bases from V and 3 bases from J, with 9 bases in between. In germline, CDR1 is GTSNPN, CDR2 SVGIG (reference sequence). The CDR3 reads CAWKNSDYGYTF. The CDR3 coding sequence is TGTGCCTGGAAGAACTCTGACTATGGCTACACCTTC. Full variable domain (outside the CDR3, taken from reference TRBV30 and TRBJ1-2): SQTIHQWPATLVQPVGSPLSLECTVEGTSNPNLYWYRQAAGRGLQLLFYSVGIGQISSEVPQNLSASRPQDRQFILSSKKLLLSDSGFYLCAWKNSDYGYTFGSGTRLTVV.

V usage is TRBV5-1 and J usage is TRBJ2-2; possibly TRBD1 for D (6 bases). The CDR3 loop spans 18 amino acids. The ends were cut back, 2 bases at V and 0 bases at J, with 17 bases in the middle. Germline CDR1 and CDR2: SGHRS and YFSETQ. As DNA, the CDR3 is TGCGCCAGCAGCTTTTTTGGGCAGGGGATAACGAACACCGGGGAGCTGTTTTTT. This gives the protein CASSFFGQGITNTGELFF.

V gene TRBV11-3 combines with J gene TRBJ1-5; no firm D call. Germline V gene sequence: CDR1 SGHNT, CDR2 YENEEA. The CDR3 is made up of 13 amino acids. V gave up 3 bases and J gave up 0 bases, with 3 bases separating them. The DNA of the CDR3 is TGTGCCAGCAGCTTCTATAGCAATCAGCCCCAGCATTTT. The encoded protein is CASSFYSNQPQHF.